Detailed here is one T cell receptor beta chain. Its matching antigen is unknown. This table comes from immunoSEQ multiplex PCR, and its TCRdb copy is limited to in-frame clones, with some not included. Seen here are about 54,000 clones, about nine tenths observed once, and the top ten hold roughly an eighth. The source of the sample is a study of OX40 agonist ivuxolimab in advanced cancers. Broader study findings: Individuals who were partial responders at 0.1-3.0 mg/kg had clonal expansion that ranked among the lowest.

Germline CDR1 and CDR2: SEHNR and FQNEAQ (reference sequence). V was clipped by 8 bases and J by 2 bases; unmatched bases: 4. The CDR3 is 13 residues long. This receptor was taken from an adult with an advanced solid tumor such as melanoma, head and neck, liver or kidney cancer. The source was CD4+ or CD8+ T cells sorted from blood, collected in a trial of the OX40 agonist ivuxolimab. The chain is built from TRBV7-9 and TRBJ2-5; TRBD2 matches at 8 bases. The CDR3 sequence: CASRGGPQETQYF. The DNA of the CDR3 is TGTGCCAGCCGGGGGGGACCACAAGAGACCCAGTACTTC. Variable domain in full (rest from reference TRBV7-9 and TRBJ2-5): DTGVSQNPRHKITKRGQNVTFRCDPISEHNRLYWYRQTLGQGPEFLTYFQNEAQLEKSRLLSDRFSAERPKGSFSTLEIQRTEQGDSAMYLCASRGGPQETQYFGPGTRLLVL.